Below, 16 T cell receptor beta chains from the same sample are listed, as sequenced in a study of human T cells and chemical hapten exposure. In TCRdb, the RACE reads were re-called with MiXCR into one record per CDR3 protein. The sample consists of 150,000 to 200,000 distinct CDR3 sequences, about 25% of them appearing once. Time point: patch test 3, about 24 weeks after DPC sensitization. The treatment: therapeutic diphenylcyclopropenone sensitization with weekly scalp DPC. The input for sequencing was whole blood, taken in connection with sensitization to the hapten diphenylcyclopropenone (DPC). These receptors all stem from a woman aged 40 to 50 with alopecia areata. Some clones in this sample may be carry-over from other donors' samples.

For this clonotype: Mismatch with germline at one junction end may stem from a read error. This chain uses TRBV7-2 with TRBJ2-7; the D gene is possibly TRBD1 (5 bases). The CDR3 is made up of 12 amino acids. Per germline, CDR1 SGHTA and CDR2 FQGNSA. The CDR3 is CASSLVPGLIDF. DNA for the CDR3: TGTGCCAGCAGCTTAGTGCCAGGGCTAATTGACTTC.

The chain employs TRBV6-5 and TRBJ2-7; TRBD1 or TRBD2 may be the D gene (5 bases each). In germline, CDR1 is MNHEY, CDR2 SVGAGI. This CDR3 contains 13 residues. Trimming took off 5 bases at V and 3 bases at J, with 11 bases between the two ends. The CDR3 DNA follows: TGTGCCAGCAGTCCCCGGGACGTCTACGAGCAGTACTTC. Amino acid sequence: CASSPRDVYEQYF.

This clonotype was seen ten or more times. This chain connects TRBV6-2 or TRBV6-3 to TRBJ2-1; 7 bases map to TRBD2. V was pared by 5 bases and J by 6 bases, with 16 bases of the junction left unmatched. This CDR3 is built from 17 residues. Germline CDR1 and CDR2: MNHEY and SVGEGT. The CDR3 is CASSAPLGREQVNEQFF. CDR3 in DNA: TGTGCCAGCAGTGCCCCCCTTGGGCGGGAGCAGGTCAATGAGCAGTTCTTC.

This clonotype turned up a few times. CDR3 in DNA: TGTGCCAGCAGCCCGGCGTCGGCTTATGGGGAGCAGTACTTC. Translation gives CASSPASAYGEQYF. The J gene is TRBJ2-7, the V gene TRBV7-9; D gene unclear. Trimming removed 5 bases at V and 7 bases at J, with 18 bases between. Germline V gene data show CDR1 as SEHNR and CDR2 as FQNEAQ (reference sequence). This CDR3 is 14 amino acids long.

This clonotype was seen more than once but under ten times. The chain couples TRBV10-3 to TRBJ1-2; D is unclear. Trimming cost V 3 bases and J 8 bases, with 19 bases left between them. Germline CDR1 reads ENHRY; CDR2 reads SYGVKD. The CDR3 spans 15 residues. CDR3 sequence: CAISDPASTGYGYTF. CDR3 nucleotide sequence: TGTGCCATCAGTGACCCGGCCTCCACTGGCTACGGCTACACCTTC.

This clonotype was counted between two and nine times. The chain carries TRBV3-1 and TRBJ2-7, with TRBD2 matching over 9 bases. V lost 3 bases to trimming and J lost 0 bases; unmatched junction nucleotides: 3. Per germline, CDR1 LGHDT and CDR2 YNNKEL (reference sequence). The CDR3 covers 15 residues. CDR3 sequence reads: CASSHTSGFSYEQYF. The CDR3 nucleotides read TGTGCCAGCAGCCACACTAGCGGGTTCTCCTACGAGCAGTACTTC.

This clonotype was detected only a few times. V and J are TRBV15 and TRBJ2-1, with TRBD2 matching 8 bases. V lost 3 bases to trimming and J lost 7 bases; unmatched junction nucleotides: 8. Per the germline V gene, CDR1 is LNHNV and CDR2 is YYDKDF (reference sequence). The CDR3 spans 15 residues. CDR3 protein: CATSSPAGARNEQFF. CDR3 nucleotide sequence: TGTGCCACCAGCAGTCCAGCGGGAGCGAGGAATGAGCAGTTCTTC.

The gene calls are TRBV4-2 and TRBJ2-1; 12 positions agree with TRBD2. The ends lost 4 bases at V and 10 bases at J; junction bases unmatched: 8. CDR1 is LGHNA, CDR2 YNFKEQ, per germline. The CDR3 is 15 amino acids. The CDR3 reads CASSRPSGRATEQFF. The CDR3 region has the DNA TGTGCCAGCAGCCGACCTAGCGGGAGGGCTACCGAGCAGTTCTTC.

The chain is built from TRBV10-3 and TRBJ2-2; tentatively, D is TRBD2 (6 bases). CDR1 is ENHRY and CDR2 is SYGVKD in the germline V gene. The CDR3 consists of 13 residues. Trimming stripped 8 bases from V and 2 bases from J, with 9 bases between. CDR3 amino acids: CAIRGLNTGELFF. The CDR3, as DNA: TGTGCCATCCGGGGACTTAACACCGGGGAGCTGTTTTTT.

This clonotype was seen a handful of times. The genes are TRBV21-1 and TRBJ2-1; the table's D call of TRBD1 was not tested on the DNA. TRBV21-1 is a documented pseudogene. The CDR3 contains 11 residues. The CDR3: CASSTAQKQFF. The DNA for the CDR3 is TGTGCCAGCAGCACCGCCCAGAAGCAGTTCTTC.

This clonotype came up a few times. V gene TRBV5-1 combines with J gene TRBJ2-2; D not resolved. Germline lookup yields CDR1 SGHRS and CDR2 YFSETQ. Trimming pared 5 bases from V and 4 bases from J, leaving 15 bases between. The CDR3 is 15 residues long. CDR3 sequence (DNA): TGCGCCAGCAGACCGTCAGTAGGTTTCACCGGGGAGCTGTTTTTT. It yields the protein CASRPSVGFTGELFF.

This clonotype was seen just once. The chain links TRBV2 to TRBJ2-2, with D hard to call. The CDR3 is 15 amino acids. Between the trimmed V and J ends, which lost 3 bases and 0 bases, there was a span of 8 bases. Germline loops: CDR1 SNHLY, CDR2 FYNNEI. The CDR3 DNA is TGTGCCAGCAGTGATTTCGGCCCGAACACCGGGGAGCTGTTTTTT. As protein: CASSDFGPNTGELFF.

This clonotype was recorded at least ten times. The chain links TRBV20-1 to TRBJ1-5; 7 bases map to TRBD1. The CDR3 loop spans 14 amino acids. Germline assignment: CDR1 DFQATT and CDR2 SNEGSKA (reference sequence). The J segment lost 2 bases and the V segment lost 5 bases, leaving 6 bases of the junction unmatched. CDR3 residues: CSAVRQGGNQPQHF. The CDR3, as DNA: TGCAGTGCTGTGAGACAGGGCGGCAATCAGCCCCAGCATTTT.

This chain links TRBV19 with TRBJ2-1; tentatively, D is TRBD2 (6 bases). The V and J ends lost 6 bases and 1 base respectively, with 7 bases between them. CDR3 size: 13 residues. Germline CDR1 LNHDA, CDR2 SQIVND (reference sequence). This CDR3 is CASRRESYNEQFF. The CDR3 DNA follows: TGTGCCAGTAGACGGGAGTCCTACAATGAGCAGTTCTTC.

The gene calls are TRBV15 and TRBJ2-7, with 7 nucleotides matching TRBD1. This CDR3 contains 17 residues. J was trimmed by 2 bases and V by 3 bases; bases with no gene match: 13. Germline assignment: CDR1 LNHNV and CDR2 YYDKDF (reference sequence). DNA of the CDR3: TGTGCCACCAGCAGGAACACCGGACAGGTAGGCGCCTACGAGCAGTACTTC. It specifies CATSRNTGQVGAYEQYF.

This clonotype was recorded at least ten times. CDR3 bases: TGCAGTGCTAGAACACTCCCCGCGACTAGCGGGAGCACAGATACGCAGTATTTT. This translates into CSARTLPATSGSTDTQYF. The J gene is TRBJ2-3, the V gene TRBV20-1, with 10 bases matching TRBD2. The CDR3 is made up of 18 amino acids. V shed 2 bases, J shed 0 bases, and the junction held 11 bases outside the gene matches. Germline CDR1 DFQATT, CDR2 SNEGSKA (reference sequence).